This T cell receptor (beta chain) was identified during a study of cytomegalovirus exposure and HLA in healthy donors. Study observations and caveats: Sequencing depth roughly uniform across donors was assumed in presence/absence analyses. Analyzed later, association rates of TCRs varied across HLA loci, with DRB1 most and HLA-C fewest. Among the sequence variants, a highly shared cluster was likely an artifact of sequencing. Immune exposure was documented only through CMV serostatus.

This CDR3 region has 16 residues. V trimming: 4 bases; J trimming: 2 bases; junction bases outside the gene matches: 11. From germline, CDR1 is SGHRS and CDR2 YFSETQ. This clone was found a few times. Its antigen remains unknown. PCR amplification relied on 60 Vbeta primers (plus 13 Jbeta primers). Only in-frame clones appear in the TCRdb table, and some are missing; sequencing was by immunoSEQ multiplex PCR. The repertoire holds around 150,000 clones, with about 85% as singletons. The sample comprised PBMCs. The source of this sequence is a male donor in good health and CMV-seropositive. The chain recombines TRBV5-1 with TRBJ1-2; 7 nucleotides line up with TRBD1. The CDR3, as DNA: TGCGCCAGCAGCCCGCCCGGGACAGATGCCAACTATGGCTACACCTTC. Translating it yields CASSPPGTDANYGYTF. Supplemented by reference TRBV5-1 and TRBJ1-2, the full variable domain reads KAGVTQTPRYLIKTRGQQVTLSCSPISGHRSVSWYQQTPGQGLQFLFEYFSETQRNKGNFPGRFSGRQFSNSRSEMNVSTLELGDSALYLCASSPPGTDANYGYTFGSGTRLTVV.